Sequencing of this TCR beta chain was carried out in a study of blood T cells in healthy people across ages. Study outcomes and limitations: Compared with aged donors, long-lived donors showed fewer expanded clones, suggesting selection.

Each sample used at least 7 million PBMCs. Comments on this clonotype: Its antigen remains unidentified.

Trimming removed 6 bases from V and 5 bases from J; junction bases left unmatched: 8. This CDR3 is 16 amino acids long. The germline CDR1 and CDR2 sequences are DFQATT and SNEGSKA (reference sequence). With a J-beta primer mix and a sample-barcoded 5' primer, a second PCR ran about 6 to 11 cycles. A tag from a template-switch adaptor with 12 random nucleotides marked each cDNA molecule. TCRdb re-called the 5' RACE reads with MiXCR, one entry per CDR3 protein. The data show around 900,000 distinct CDR3 sequences, with 51% seen just once and about a fifth held by the top ten. The sequencing input was blood. The sequence was obtained from a woman aged 55-75 years in good health. V is TRBV20-1 and J is TRBJ2-3, with 16 bases matching TRBD2. The DNA of the CDR3 is TGCAGTGCCACGGGACTAGCGGGAGGGGTCGGAGATACGCAGTATTTT. Protein product: CSATGLAGGVGDTQYF.